The 6 T cell receptor beta chains given below trace back to one sample, sequenced in a study of cytomegalovirus exposure and HLA in healthy donors (dated 2017 in TCRdb). The library was made by the immunoSEQ multiplex PCR assay. The multiplex PCR relied on a mix of 60 forward primers for TCR Vbeta segments and 13 reverse primers for TCR Jbeta segments. TCRdb carries this immuneACCESS record with in-frame sequences only. Its versions omit some clonotypes, under half of them owing to an unresolved V gene in the studies checked, with the rest unexplained. The sample profile shows about 120,000 clones; approximately 80% of them were found once. The ten top clones hold around 9.5% of the sample. Sequenced material: PBMCs. The receptor source for this set is a female donor in good health and CMV-seropositive.

The chain combines TRBV9 with TRBJ2-3, with TRBD2 as a possible D gene (5 bases). CDR3 length equals 14 residues. Germline V gene lookup returns CDR1 SGDLS and CDR2 YYNGEE. Trimming pared 2 bases from V and 3 bases from J, leaving 10 bases between. CDR3 sequence: CASSVYTGTDTQYF. CDR3 nucleotides: TGTGCCAGCAGCGTTTACACGGGAACAGATACGCAGTATTTT.

The chain recombines TRBV28 with TRBJ1-2, with D hard to call. The length of the CDR3 is 12 residues. Germline V lookup: CDR1 MDHEN, CDR2 SYDVKM. The ends were cut back, 1 base at V and 13 bases at J, with 13 bases in the middle. CDR3 sequence: CASSLSFGSLTF. DNA for the CDR3: TGTGCCAGCAGTTTATCCTTCGGGTCACTCACCTTC.

V usage is TRBV2 and J usage is TRBJ1-6; 10 nucleotides match TRBD1. Unmatched junction bases numbered 5, after V lost 5 bases and J lost 7 bases. This CDR3 is built from 15 residues. Germline V gene data show CDR1 as SNHLY and CDR2 as FYNNEI. In DNA form, the CDR3 reads TGTGCCAGCAGTTTCGACAGGGGGCCCAATTCACCCCTCCACTTT. Its protein is CASSFDRGPNSPLHF. The full variable domain, completed using reference TRBV2 and TRBJ1-6, is EPEVTQTPSHQVTQMGQEVILRCVPISNHLYFYWYRQILGQKVEFLVSFYNNEISEKSEIFDDQFSVERPDGSNFTLKIRSTKLEDSAMYFCASSFDRGPNSPLHFGNGTRLTVT.

V and J are TRBV5-4 and TRBJ2-2, with 9 positions matching TRBD1. This CDR3 is built from 15 residues. The germline CDR1 and CDR2 sequences are SGHNT and YYREEE (reference sequence). V lost 3 bases, J lost 7 bases, and 7 bases stayed unmatched. CDR3 amino acids: CASSSGTGGGGELFF. Here the CDR3 DNA reads TGTGCCAGCAGCTCTGGTACAGGGGGCGGCGGGGAGCTGTTTTTT.

This clone was counted a few times. The chain's CDR3 is CASSLWTGSTEAFF. The DNA of the CDR3 is TGTGCCAGCAGTTTATGGACAGGGTCCACTGAAGCTTTCTTT. The rearrangement joins TRBV27 to TRBJ1-1, with TRBD1 identical over 8 bases. The CDR3 length is 14 residues. J gave up 4 bases and V 1 base, and 2 bases lay outside the gene matches. The germline CDR1 and CDR2 sequences are MNHEY and SMNVEV (reference sequence).

This clone was recorded only once. V usage is TRBV4-1 and J usage is TRBJ2-5, with 11 bases identical to TRBD2. Germline CDR1 is MGHRA and CDR2 is YSYEKL. Trimming at V came to 1 base and at J to 3 bases, leaving 4 bases not matched to a gene. This CDR3 has 16 residues. CDR3 nucleotide sequence: TGCGCCAGCAGCCAAGCCACGGGACTAGCGGAAGAGACCCAGTACTTC. Its translation is CASSQATGLAEETQYF.